Below are 26 T cell receptor beta chains sequenced from a single sample in a study of T cells in Graves' hyperthyroidism and ophthalmopathy. RNA transcripts gave rise to amplified TCR beta CDR3 regions. TCR CDR3 regions were first amplified by RT-PCR with HTBI primers. Using its own MiXCR run on the multiplex PCR reads, TCRdb lists one record per CDR3 protein. The sample holds about 110,000 distinct CDR3 sequences; about 17% are singletons and the top ten take about 45%. The sample consisted of blood. The receptors were gathered from a woman aged 45-60 years with Graves' hyperthyroidism.

This clonotype was seen repeatedly, ten times or more. The rearrangement uses TRBV7-9 and TRBJ2-3, with no clear D. The CDR3 contains 15 residues. Germline-derived CDR1 and CDR2 are SEHNR and FQNEAQ (reference sequence). V dropped 1 base and J dropped 0 bases, with 8 bases sitting between them. The CDR3 loop reads CASSLGETSTDTQYF. The CDR3 DNA sequence: TGTGCCAGCAGCTTAGGGGAAACTAGCACAGATACGCAGTATTTT.

The sample holds many counts of this clonotype. V usage is TRBV7-9 and J usage is TRBJ1-2, with D possibly TRBD1 on 6 matching bases. CDR1 is SEHNR and CDR2 is FQNEAQ in the germline V gene (reference sequence). The V and J ends lost 4 bases and 3 bases respectively, with 9 bases between them. The CDR3 contains 13 residues. Written as DNA, the CDR3 is TGTGCCAGCAGCTCAGGGGTAGACTATGGCTACACCTTC. This encodes CASSSGVDYGYTF.

At least ten counts were recorded for this clonotype. The rearrangement uses TRBV28 and TRBJ1-2, with 9 positions matching TRBD1. The length of the CDR3 is 15 residues. Germline V CDR1 and CDR2: MDHEN, SYDVKM. With 4 bases clipped from V and 5 bases from J, the junction kept 8 bases outside the gene matches. CDR3 loop: CASSSGGTGTYGYTF. CDR3 nucleotide sequence: TGTGCCAGCAGTTCGGGCGGGACAGGGACTTATGGCTACACCTTC.

At least ten counts were recorded for this clonotype. The chain joins TRBV29-1 to TRBJ1-5; D is undetermined. CDR1 SQVTM and CDR2 ANQGSEA come from the germline V gene. The CDR3 is 13 residues long. V shed 6 bases and J shed 3 bases, with 12 bases lying between them. DNA of the CDR3: TGCAGCGTCGTTGAGCAGGCCAATCAGCCCCAGCATTTT. It codes for CSVVEQANQPQHF.

The table lists this clonotype with a few counts. The chain recombines TRBV6-1 with TRBJ2-3, with D maybe TRBD2 (6 bases). The CDR3 has 16 residues. The germline V gene encodes CDR1 MNHNS and CDR2 SASEGT. Trimming pared 1 base from V and 2 bases from J, leaving 13 bases between. The CDR3 nucleotides read TGTGCCAGCAGTGAAGGTCGGTGGGAGGTCACAGATACGCAGTATTTT. This translates into CASSEGRWEVTDTQYF.

Many counts were recorded for this clonotype. The chain is built from TRBV7-8 and TRBJ2-3, with TRBD2 matching 7 bases. Germline lookup yields CDR1 SGHVS and CDR2 FQNEAQ. The CDR3 loop spans 16 amino acids. J lost 7 bases, V lost 0 bases, and 10 bases had no gene match. The CDR3 protein is CASSLASGGSVNTQYF. In DNA form, the CDR3 reads TGTGCCAGCAGCTTAGCGTCGGGGGGAAGCGTCAATACGCAGTATTTT.

The CDR3 coding sequence is TGTGCCAGCACGCTGACGGGGTACGAGCAGTACTTC. It yields the protein CASTLTGYEQYF. This chain links TRBV2 with TRBJ2-7, with D possibly matching TRBD2 (5 bases). CDR3 size: 12 residues. V was pared by 7 bases and J by 4 bases, with 11 bases between. The germline V gene has CDR1 SNHLY and CDR2 FYNNEI.

This clonotype was observed at least ten times. The V gene is TRBV7-9, the J gene TRBJ2-5, with D hard to call. The ends were cut back, 1 base at V and 2 bases at J, with 8 bases in the middle. This CDR3 spans 14 amino acids. Germline V gives CDR1 SEHNR, CDR2 FQNEAQ (reference sequence). The CDR3 nucleotides are TGTGCCAGCAGCTTAGTAGATCTTCAAGAGACCCAGTACTTC. Translating gives CASSLVDLQETQYF.

This clonotype appeared many times. The rearrangement links TRBV29-1 to TRBJ1-1, with 7 bases fitting TRBD1. CDR3 length: 11 residues. V was clipped by 7 bases and J by 5 bases; unmatched bases: 4. Germline CDR1 and CDR2: SQVTM and ANQGSEA. In nucleotides, the CDR3 is TGCAGCGCCGGGACAGTGACTGAAGCTTTCTTT. This sequence encodes CSAGTVTEAFF.

This clonotype was seen many times. The chain links TRBV10-3 to TRBJ1-3; 7 bases match TRBD1. From germline, CDR1 is ENHRY and CDR2 SYGVKD. V was pared by 4 bases and J by 4 bases, with 4 bases of the junction left unmatched. The CDR3 extends over 14 amino acids. The CDR3 DNA is TGTGCCATCAGTGGACAGGGAACCGGAAACACCATATATTTT. It encodes CAISGQGTGNTIYF.

At least ten counts were recorded for this clonotype. V is TRBV5-4 and J is TRBJ2-5, with D possibly being TRBD2 (6 bases). From germline, CDR1 is SGHNT and CDR2 YYREEE (reference sequence). The CDR3 runs to 14 residues. Trimming cost V 2 bases and J 5 bases, with 13 bases left between them. DNA for the CDR3: TGTGCCAGCAGCTTTTGGGGAGGAGGGGAGACCCAGTACTTC. This encodes CASSFWGGGETQYF.

The chain combines TRBV20-1 with TRBJ1-2; the D gene is possibly TRBD1 (6 bases). Trimming removed 4 bases from V and 6 bases from J, with 9 bases in between. The CDR3 runs to 11 residues. Germline values: CDR1 DFQATT, CDR2 SNEGSKA (reference sequence). The CDR3 protein is CSAIRGDGYTF. CDR3 bases: TGCAGTGCTATTAGGGGGGATGGCTACACCTTC.

This clonotype was seen ten or more times. V and J are TRBV4-2 and TRBJ2-2; D remains ambiguous. The CDR3 is made up of 14 amino acids. Trimming left V 1 base short and J 6 bases short, with 9 bases between. The germline gives CDR1 LGHNA, CDR2 YNFKEQ. CDR3 in amino acids: CASSQAEVPGELFF. In DNA, the CDR3 is TGTGCCAGCAGCCAAGCCGAGGTTCCCGGGGAGCTGTTTTTT.

Concerning this clonotype itself: Since a much larger clone is just one base distant, this may be a read error. The chain uses TRBV28 and TRBJ2-2, with D hard to call. The germline CDR1 and CDR2 sequences are MDHEN and SYDVKM. The CDR3 covers 16 residues. Trimming removed 5 bases at V and 0 bases at J, with 13 bases between. CDR3 sequence: CASSTRFGSNTGELFF. CDR3 nucleotide sequence: TGTGCCAGCAGTACACGGTTCGGGTCGAACACCGGGGAGCTGTTTTTT.

This chain links TRBV20-1 with TRBJ1-3; D call uncertain. Trimming shortened V by 6 bases and J by 0 bases, and 12 bases separated the two germline ends. Per germline, CDR1 DFQATT and CDR2 SNEGSKA (reference sequence). This CDR3 is 14 amino acids long. The CDR3 region is CSATSSSSGNTIYF. DNA for the CDR3: TGCAGTGCCACATCGTCCAGCTCTGGAAACACCATATATTTT.

This clonotype was seen many times. This chain's CDR3 is CASSLTGLSYEQYV. The CDR3 nucleotides read TGTGCCAGCAGCCTTACGGGGCTCTCCTACGAGCAGTACGTC. V is TRBV12-3 or TRBV12-4 and J is TRBJ2-7; D might be TRBD1 or TRBD2, each matching 5 bases. Trimming took 6 bases from V and 0 from J, leaving 12 bases between them. CDR3 size: 14 residues.

To note about this clonotype: Given a much more abundant clone one base away, this may be a read error. Here the CDR3 reads CASSPLGRKIGTPYEQYV. CDR3 bases: TGTGCCAGCAGCCCCCTCGGTCGGAAGATCGGTACCCCCTACGAGCAGTACGTC. The chain combines TRBV11-2 with TRBJ2-7; D unresolved. Germline V gene data show CDR1 as SGHAT and CDR2 as FQNNGV. This CDR3 has 18 amino acids. V was cut by 5 bases and J by 2 bases, with 25 bases left in between.

This clonotype was seen ten or more times. The chain has TRBV5-1 and TRBJ2-3; the match to TRBD1 covers 7 bases. Germline values: CDR1 SGHRS, CDR2 YFSETQ. CDR3 length: 14 amino acids. V lost 4 bases and J lost 4; bases outside the gene matches: 6. As DNA, the CDR3 is TGCGCCAGCAGCATGGGGACAGCCGCAGATACGCAGTATTTT. This encodes CASSMGTAADTQYF.

This clonotype was recorded many times. The gene calls are TRBV29-1 and TRBJ2-5; D ambiguous. Germline V gene data show CDR1 as SQVTM and CDR2 as ANQGSEA. V lost 7 bases, J lost 5 bases, and 20 bases lay in between. The CDR3 length is 14 residues. CDR3 coding DNA: TGCAGCGCCGTTCCGGGCCCAGCCGGGGAGACCCAGTACTTC. Protein product: CSAVPGPAGETQYF.

This clonotype was counted many times. This rearrangement joins TRBV28 to TRBJ2-7; no clear D. This CDR3 has 12 amino acids. CDR1 is MDHEN, CDR2 SYDVKM, per germline. With 5 bases removed from V and 3 bases from J, the gap between germline ends came to 8 bases. This chain's CDR3 is CASSLRNYEQYF. The CDR3 nucleotides are TGTGCCAGCAGTCTTCGCAACTACGAGCAGTACTTC.

In this sample, this clonotype turned up many times. J is TRBJ2-2 and V is TRBV29-1, with D unclear. Germline V CDR1 and CDR2: SQVTM, ANQGSEA. V was clipped by 2 bases and J by 3 bases, with 13 bases between them. The CDR3 runs to 15 residues. CDR3 sequence: CSVELVGVDTGELFF. Written as DNA, the CDR3 is TGCAGCGTTGAACTAGTAGGCGTAGACACCGGGGAGCTGTTTTTT.

This clonotype was counted ten times or more. The rearrangement joins TRBV29-1 to TRBJ2-1, with D tentatively TRBD2 (5 bases). The CDR3 runs to 16 residues. Trimming took off 5 bases at V and 0 bases at J, with 17 bases between the two ends. CDR1 is SQVTM, CDR2 ANQGSEA, per germline. The CDR3 DNA reads TGCAGCGTTACCCTAGGTGGCGGGCGCTCCTACAATGAGCAGTTCTTC. Protein sequence: CSVTLGGGRSYNEQFF.

The sample holds many counts of this clonotype. V and J are TRBV11-2 and TRBJ1-1; 7 bases agree with TRBD1. The CDR3 length is 14 residues. Germline V gene lookup returns CDR1 SGHAT and CDR2 FQNNGV. V shed 3 bases and J 1 base; nucleotides not matched to a gene: 2. For the CDR3, the DNA is TGTGCCAGCAGCTTGACAGGGAGGAACACTGAAGCTTTCTTT. Translating it yields CASSLTGRNTEAFF.

This clonotype was seen many times. The chain is built from TRBV7-8 and TRBJ2-7; maybe TRBD1 (6 bases). This CDR3 comprises 15 residues. The germline V gene has CDR1 SGHVS and CDR2 FQNEAQ. V was trimmed by 5 bases and J by 2 bases, leaving 16 bases between them. The CDR3 here is CASSPGVAFTYEQYF. Written as DNA, the CDR3 is TGTGCCAGCAGCCCAGGGGTAGCCTTTACCTACGAGCAGTACTTC. The variable domain in full, with the rest retrieved from reference TRBV7-8 and TRBJ2-7, is GAGVSQSPRYKVAKRGQDVALRCDPISGHVSLFWYQQALGQGPEFLTYFQNEAQLDKSGLPSDRFFAERPEGSVSTLKIQRTQQEDSAVYLCASSPGVAFTYEQYFGPGTRLTVT.

This clonotype has at least ten counts. This sequence joins TRBV6-1 and TRBJ2-1; possible D gene TRBD1, 6 bases. Germline V gives CDR1 MNHNS, CDR2 SASEGT. Between the trimmed V and J ends, which lost 10 bases and 9 bases, there was a span of 22 bases. The CDR3 spans 14 residues. Here the CDR3 DNA reads TGTGCCACCCGAACAGGGTTGGGTATCAGTGAGCAGTTCTTC. Its protein product is CATRTGLGISEQFF.

This clonotype has a count of ten or more. The chain couples TRBV5-5 to TRBJ1-2, with D possibly matching TRBD1 (5 bases). The V end was cut by 4 bases, the J end by 8 bases, with 21 bases between. This CDR3 is built from 15 residues. Germline V gene lookup returns CDR1 SGHKS and CDR2 YYEKEE (reference sequence). DNA of the CDR3: TGTGCCAGCAGCCTAACATTTAGGACGGGGGAGGGCTACACCTTC. Encoded protein: CASSLTFRTGEGYTF.